The rows below give T cell receptor beta chains drawn from one sample of a study of glioma-infiltrating T cells after dendritic cell vaccination. The table came from immunoSEQ multiplex PCR; TCRdb's copy has only in-frame clones and leaves some out. The sample lists about 92,000 clones, around 86% occurring once. The sequencing used blood, collected before dendritic cell vaccination. These receptors all come from a human donor with glioblastoma. Both conserved end residues are part of each CDR3. A D gene is named only where the DNA matches it firmly. Clone size is given for some rows only: seen once, a few or many times, or a class if the clone is expanded.

V gene: TRBV5-1
D gene: -
J gene: TRBJ2-7
clone size: -
CDR3 protein: CASSLEGGVYEQYF
CDR3 DNA: TGCGCCAGCAGCTTGGAAGGGGGAGTCTACGAGCAGTACTTC

V gene: TRBV2
D gene: -
J gene: TRBJ2-1
clone size: -
CDR3 protein: CASSRVGAEQFF
CDR3 DNA: TGTGCCAGCAGTCGCGTGGGGGCTGAGCAGTTCTTC

V gene: TRBV7-8
D gene: TRBD1
J gene: TRBJ1-2
clone size: -
CDR3 protein: CASSLEPGQGPGYTF
CDR3 DNA: TGTGCCAGCAGCTTAGAGCCCGGACAGGGGCCTGGCTACACCTTC

V gene: TRBV7-2
D gene: TRBD2
J gene: TRBJ2-7
clone size: -
CDR3 protein: CASSLGLAGPPEQYF
CDR3 DNA: TGTGCCAGCAGCTTGGGACTAGCGGGACCCCCCGAGCAGTACTTC

V gene: TRBV7-2
D gene: TRBD1
J gene: TRBJ1-2
clone size: few
CDR3 protein: CASSTEVQGIYGYTF
CDR3 DNA: TGCGCCAGCAGCACCGAAGTACAGGGGATTTATGGCTACACCTTC

V gene: TRBV19
D gene: -
J gene: TRBJ2-5
clone size: -
CDR3 protein: CASSMRQAQETQYF
CDR3 DNA: TGTGCCAGTAGTATGAGACAGGCACAAGAGACCCAGTACTTC

V gene: TRBV25-1
D gene: TRBD2
J gene: TRBJ2-1
clone size: -
CDR3 protein: CASSRPYSSGSGEQFF
CDR3 DNA: TGTGCCAGCAGTCGTCCCTACTCTAGCGGGAGTGGTGAGCAGTTCTTC

V gene: TRBV28
D gene: -
J gene: TRBJ2-7
clone size: -
CDR3 protein: CASKRHSNHEQYF
CDR3 DNA: TGTGCCAGCAAGAGACACTCTAACCACGAGCAGTACTTC

V gene: TRBV28
D gene: -
J gene: TRBJ1-1
clone size: -
CDR3 protein: CASSLFAGALNTEAFF
CDR3 DNA: TGTGCCAGCAGTTTATTTGCAGGGGCCTTGAACACTGAAGCTTTCTTT

V gene: TRBV7-3
D gene: -
J gene: TRBJ2-7
clone size: -
CDR3 protein: CASSLIVSAEQYF
CDR3 DNA: TGTGCCAGCAGCTTAATCGTTAGCGCCGAGCAGTACTTC

V gene: TRBV29-1
D gene: -
J gene: TRBJ2-3
clone size: -
CDR3 protein: CSVDRPQGTDTQYF
CDR3 DNA: TGCAGCGTCGACCGGCCGCAGGGCACAGATACGCAGTATTTT

V gene: TRBV29-1
D gene: -
J gene: TRBJ2-1
clone size: -
CDR3 protein: CSSARGSGSSYNEQFF
CDR3 DNA: TGCAGCTCCGCGCGGGGTTCGGGGAGCTCCTACAATGAGCAGTTCTTC

V gene: TRBV6-5
D gene: TRBD1
J gene: TRBJ1-4
clone size: -
CDR3 protein: CASSYVRDSQNEKLFF
CDR3 DNA: TGTGCCAGCAGTTACGTCCGGGACAGCCAAAATGAAAAACTGTTTTTT

V gene: TRBV14
D gene: TRBD2
J gene: TRBJ2-1
clone size: -
CDR3 protein: CASSQGSSSGTWNEQFF
CDR3 DNA: TGTGCCAGCAGCCAAGGCTCATCCAGCGGGACCTGGAATGAGCAGTTCTTC